What follows describes a single T cell receptor (beta chain). The data were taken from a study of blood T cell repertoires in COVID-19. The V gene lost 1 base and the J gene lost 0 bases, with 14 bases spanning the gap. Germline V gene sequence: CDR1 LGHDT, CDR2 YNNKEL (reference sequence). The CDR3 is made up of 17 amino acids. Repertoires were generated with immunoSEQ multiplex PCR, while TCRdb's copy carries only in-frame clones and drops some. The sample has about 38,000 clones, around four fifths seen once. The receptor was derived from a man in his fifties or sixties with active COVID-19. The sequenced material came from peripheral blood. The chain carries TRBV3-1 (or the pseudogene TRBV3-2) and TRBJ2-3; D not resolved. Here the CDR3 reads CASSQANLSTSTDTQYF. The CDR3 DNA reads TGTGCCAGCAGCCAAGCAAACTTGTCAACTAGCACAGATACGCAGTATTTT.